The 16 T cell receptor beta chains below come from one sample, sequenced in a study of blood T cell repertoires in COVID-19. TCRdb's copy holds only in-frame clones and misses some; the assay was immunoSEQ multiplex PCR. The table has approximately 140,000 clones, around 84% seen once. Sequenced material: peripheral blood. The receptors here all came from a woman aged 60-75 years with acute or convalescent COVID-19.

In this sample, this clone turned up a few times. V usage is TRBV2 and J usage is TRBJ1-1, with TRBD1 as a possible D gene (5 bases). The CDR3 totals 13 residues. Trimming left V 1 base short and J 5 bases short, with 8 bases between. CDR1 and CDR2 (germline): SNHLY, FYNNEI. The CDR3 sequence is CASSEGEGTEAFF. The DNA of the CDR3 is TGTGCCAGCAGTGAAGGGGAGGGGACTGAAGCTTTCTTT. Drawing the rest from reference TRBV2 and TRBJ1-1, the complete variable domain is EPEVTQTPSHQVTQMGQEVILRCVPISNHLYFYWYRQILGQKVEFLVSFYNNEISEKSEIFDDQFSVERPDGSNFTLKIRSTKLEDSAMYFCASSEGEGTEAFFGQGTRLTVV.

The chain recombines TRBV3-1 (or the pseudogene TRBV3-2) with TRBJ2-7; TRBD2 might be the D (6 bases). CDR3 length: 11 amino acids. CDR1 is LGHDT and CDR2 is YNNKEL in the germline V gene (reference sequence). The V end was cut by 4 bases, the J end by 9 bases, with 10 bases between. DNA for the CDR3: TGTGCCAGCAGCCCGGGGGATGGGCAGTACTTC. It translates to CASSPGDGQYF.

The V and J genes are TRBV6-2 or TRBV6-3 and TRBJ2-7, with 7 bases matching TRBD1. The CDR3 covers 12 residues. The germline gives CDR1 MNHEY, CDR2 SVGEGT. The V gene end was trimmed by 5 bases and the J gene end by 7 bases; junction bases not matched to a gene: 5. The CDR3 reads CASSITGVEQYF. The CDR3 DNA is TGTGCCAGCAGTATAACAGGGGTTGAGCAGTACTTC.

This chain joins TRBV5-1 and TRBJ1-4; the match to TRBD1 covers 10 bases. After removal of 2 bases from V and 5 bases from J, the junction contained 6 bases not matched to a gene. The germline V gene encodes CDR1 SGHRS and CDR2 YFSETQ. The CDR3 is 16 amino acids. The CDR3 protein is CASSLLPGQGNEKLFF. DNA for the CDR3: TGCGCCAGCAGCTTACTCCCGGGACAGGGGAATGAAAAACTGTTTTTT. Together with reference TRBV5-1 and TRBJ1-4, the CDR3 gives the full variable domain: KAGVTQTPRYLIKTRGQQVTLSCSPISGHRSVSWYQQTPGQGLQFLFEYFSETQRNKGNFPGRFSGRQFSNSRSEMNVSTLELGDSALYLCASSLLPGQGNEKLFFGSGTQLSVL.

The chain couples TRBV28 to TRBJ2-7; 8 nucleotides line up with TRBD2. Trimming at V came to 6 bases and at J to 3 bases, leaving 13 bases not matched to a gene. This CDR3 is built from 16 residues. Per the germline V gene, CDR1 is MDHEN and CDR2 is SYDVKM. The CDR3, as DNA: TGTGCCAGCAGGTCGGGTGGCGGGGGGTCAGGCTACGAGCAGTACTTC. Its protein is CASRSGGGGSGYEQYF.

This clone was recorded only once. The chain is built from TRBV4-2 and TRBJ1-4; 9 bases agree with TRBD1. Per germline, CDR1 LGHNA and CDR2 YNFKEQ. The J segment lost 1 base and the V segment lost 4 bases, leaving 7 bases of the junction unmatched. This CDR3 comprises 17 residues. CDR3 in amino acids: CASSPTDRGGTNEKLFF. CDR3 DNA: TGTGCCAGCAGCCCGACGGACAGGGGAGGAACTAATGAAAAACTGTTTTTT.

The CDR3: CASSPYIGGADTEAFF. As DNA, the CDR3 is TGTGCCAGCTCACCTTACATTGGTGGGGCGGACACTGAAGCTTTCTTT. This sequence joins TRBV18 and TRBJ1-1; tentatively, D is TRBD1 (5 bases). Germline loops: CDR1 KGHSH, CDR2 LQKENI. The CDR3 has 16 amino acids. V was trimmed by 3 bases and J by 3 bases, leaving 17 bases between them.

V and J are TRBV27 and TRBJ1-5; D unclear. Germline V gene data show CDR1 as MNHEY and CDR2 as SMNVEV (reference sequence). Trimming shortened V by 4 bases and J by 3 bases, and 4 bases separated the two germline ends. CDR3 size: 12 residues. CDR3 DNA: TGTGCCAGCAGTTCTCTCAATCAGCCCCAGCATTTT. Protein sequence: CASSSLNQPQHF.

This chain links TRBV11-2 with TRBJ2-4; 15 bases align to TRBD2. Trimming at V came to 6 bases and at J to 1 base, leaving 10 bases not matched to a gene. The CDR3 totals 19 residues. From germline, CDR1 is SGHAT and CDR2 FQNNGV. The CDR3 sequence is CASSLRTSGGAGAKNIQYF. For the CDR3, the DNA is TGTGCCAGCAGTCTAAGGACTAGCGGGGGGGCCGGGGCCAAAAACATTCAGTACTTC.

This rearrangement joins TRBV9 to TRBJ1-1; no reliable D call. CDR3 size: 13 residues. Germline V lookup: CDR1 SGDLS, CDR2 YYNGEE. The V end was cut by 2 bases, the J end by 2 bases, with 7 bases between. The CDR3 DNA reads TGTGCCAGCAGCGTGGGGAGTAACACTGAAGCTTTCTTT. Its translation: CASSVGSNTEAFF.

The gene calls are TRBV5-4 and TRBJ2-5; TRBD2 matches 11 bases. CDR1 and CDR2 from the germline V gene are SGHNT and YYREEE (reference sequence). V lost 0 bases and J lost 5; bases outside the gene matches: 6. This CDR3 region has 16 residues. The CDR3 sequence is CASSLVSGGAGETQYF. The DNA for the CDR3 is TGTGCCAGCAGCTTGGTTAGCGGGGGGGCCGGGGAGACCCAGTACTTC.

In this sample, this clone turned up once. The rearrangement links TRBV5-1 to TRBJ2-1; TRBD2 might be the D (5 bases). CDR3 length equals 14 residues. CDR1 is SGHRS and CDR2 is YFSETQ in the germline V gene. V was cut by 7 bases and J by 0 bases, with 11 bases left in between. The CDR3 sequence: CASRDSSSYNEQFF. In DNA, the CDR3 is TGCGCCAGCCGGGATTCGAGCTCCTACAATGAGCAGTTCTTC.

This clone was recorded many times. The chain combines TRBV12-3 or TRBV12-4 with TRBJ1-1; the D is unclear. This CDR3 is built from 11 residues. V dropped 2 bases and J dropped 5 bases, with 3 bases sitting between them. The chain's CDR3 is CASSLPTEAFF. The CDR3 nucleotides read TGTGCCAGCAGTTTACCTACTGAAGCTTTCTTT.

This chain uses TRBV2 with TRBJ1-3; TRBD1 matches at 8 bases. CDR1 and CDR2 from the germline V gene are SNHLY and FYNNEI. This CDR3 comprises 15 residues. V dropped 6 bases and J dropped 2; count of bases not matched to a gene: 6. The CDR3 nucleotides read TGTGCCAGCAGGGACAGGGATACTGCTGGAAACACCATATATTTT. This sequence encodes CASRDRDTAGNTIYF. Full variable domain (remainder filled in from reference TRBV2 and TRBJ1-3): EPEVTQTPSHQVTQMGQEVILRCVPISNHLYFYWYRQILGQKVEFLVSFYNNEISEKSEIFDDQFSVERPDGSNFTLKIRSTKLEDSAMYFCASRDRDTAGNTIYFGEGSWLTVV.

The chain couples TRBV7-8 to TRBJ1-2; 9 nucleotides agree with TRBD1. V lost 3 bases and J lost 6; bases outside the gene matches: 11. CDR3 length equals 16 residues. The germline CDR1 and CDR2 sequences are SGHVS and FQNEAQ. The CDR3 here is CASSFPRGTGMDGYTF. The CDR3 DNA is TGTGCCAGCAGCTTCCCGCGCGGGACAGGGATGGATGGCTACACCTTC.

The V and J genes are TRBV25-1 and TRBJ1-1, with 9 bases matching TRBD1. This CDR3 has 14 residues. V dropped 7 bases and J dropped 4; count of bases not matched to a gene: 7. The V gene's germline CDR1 is MGHDK and CDR2 SYGVNS. The chain's CDR3 is CASTPGQGSTEAFF. The CDR3 coding sequence is TGTGCCAGCACCCCGGGACAGGGAAGCACTGAAGCTTTCTTT.